This T cell receptor beta chain was sequenced for a study of Ad26.COV2.S vaccination and SARS-CoV-2 variants. About the study: Donor allocation was to the COV1001 Ad26.COV2.S trial arm. Ad26.COV2.S given intramuscularly, once or twice 56 days apart.

The protocol was immunoSEQ multiplex PCR, while the TCRdb copy is restricted to in-frame clones and leaves out a portion. The table records about 350,000 clones, approximately 90% of them present only once. Trimming took off 1 base at V and 2 bases at J, with 2 bases between the two ends. The CDR3 consists of 12 residues. The germline gives CDR1 LNHNV, CDR2 YYDKDF (reference sequence). As for treatment: 15 to 20 received Ad26.COV2.S at low or high dose, single or two shots; 5 received placebo; per-sample allocation not given. Day 63 after the first injection of vaccine or placebo was the sampling time.

The receptor was isolated from a person between 18 and 59 years old who received the Ad26.COV2.S COVID-19 vaccine or a placebo. J is TRBJ1-1 and V is TRBV15; D is unresolved. This sample comprised peripheral blood, obtained in a trial of Ad26.COV2.S vaccine versus placebo. In nucleotides, the CDR3 is TGTGCCACCAGCAGAGCCAACACTGAAGCTTTCTTT. Residues: CATSRANTEAFF.